The text below deals with one T cell receptor (beta chain). The antigen remains unidentified. The source of the sample is a study of T cells in tuberculosis. At the level of the study: CD1B tetramers identified T cells specific for mycobacterial lipid GMM.

Each clinical donor contributed on average roughly 90,000 T cells from unsorted cryopreserved PBMC. Some clones are missing from TCRdb's copy, which holds only in-frame ones; the method was immunoSEQ multiplex PCR. Of around 22,000 clones in the sample, over 95% were seen once. Broader study findings: Active tuberculosis alpha repertoires lay closer to GMM-specific TCRs than controls'.

The material sequenced was PBMCs. The sequence was obtained from a donor aged 5 to 30 with latent tuberculosis or without tuberculosis infection.

CDR3 sequence (DNA): TGTGCCAGCAGCCGACAGTTCGCTGAAGCTTTCTTT. This encodes CASSRQFAEAFF. This chain connects TRBV6-1 to TRBJ1-1, with D possibly TRBD1 on 5 matching bases. CDR3 length: 12 amino acids. The germline V and J ends were trimmed by 6 bases and 6 bases, with 11 bases remaining between them. Per the germline V gene, CDR1 is MNHNS and CDR2 is SASEGT.